The next 10 T cell receptor beta chains were all read from a single sample in a study of blood T cell repertoires in COVID-19. Repertoires were generated with immunoSEQ multiplex PCR, while TCRdb's copy carries only in-frame clones and drops some. Among 40,000 or so clones listed, roughly 76% were seen once. Source material: peripheral blood. The receptors stem from a woman in her seventies with acute or convalescent COVID-19.

The CDR3 reads CASSFGQGLGNEQFF. CDR3 bases: TGTGCCAGCAGCTTCGGACAGGGGCTCGGAAATGAGCAGTTCTTC. The chain employs TRBV11-1 and TRBJ2-1, with 9 bases lining up with TRBD1. With 3 bases clipped from V and 7 bases from J, the junction kept 7 bases outside the gene matches. Germline V CDR1 and CDR2: SGHAT, FQDESV (reference sequence). The CDR3 covers 15 residues. The complete variable domain, with remaining parts taken from reference TRBV11-1 and TRBJ2-1, reads EAEVAQSPRYKITEKSQAVAFWCDPISGHATLYWYRQILGQGPELLVQFQDESVVDDSQLPKDRFSAERLKGVDSTLKIQPAELGDSAMYLCASSFGQGLGNEQFFGPGTRLTVL.

This chain links TRBV18 with TRBJ2-5, with a possible D match to TRBD2 (5 bases). CDR1 is KGHSH and CDR2 is LQKENI in the germline V gene. Deletions cut 2 bases from V and 3 bases from J, with 13 bases between. This CDR3 has 15 residues. CDR3 loop: CASSPTYGIEETQYF. In nucleotides, the CDR3 is TGTGCCAGCTCACCAACGTACGGGATAGAAGAGACCCAGTACTTC. Full variable domain (outside the CDR3, taken from reference TRBV18 and TRBJ2-5): NAGVMQNPRHLVRRRGQEARLRCSPMKGHSHVYWYRQLPEEGLKFMVYLQKENIIDESGMPKERFSAEFPKEGPSILRIQQVVRGDSAAYFCASSPTYGIEETQYFGPGTRLLVL.

This clone has a handful of counts. The chain recombines TRBV23-1 with TRBJ1-2, with TRBD1 matching over 7 bases. TRBV23-1 is assigned to the ORF class and has an uncertain function. V dropped 3 bases and J dropped 3; count of bases not matched to a gene: 13. The CDR3 totals 17 residues. The CDR3 is CASSQPDRDGRDYGYTF. CDR3 DNA: TGCGCCAGCAGTCAGCCTGACAGGGACGGTAGGGACTATGGCTACACCTTC.

In this sample, this clone turned up a few times. V usage is TRBV18 and J usage is TRBJ2-1, with TRBD2 matching 13 bases. The CDR3 sequence is 16 residues long. The V and J ends lost 2 bases and 6 bases, in that order; junction bases with no gene match: 4. Germline V lookup: CDR1 KGHSH, CDR2 LQKENI. The CDR3, as DNA: TGTGCCAGCTCACCATCGGGACTAGCGGGGAGCAATGAGCAGTTCTTC. This sequence encodes CASSPSGLAGSNEQFF.

CDR3 nucleotide sequence: TGTGCCAGCAGCTCGGACCTCCTCGGAGGCTATGGCTACACCTTC. Translation: CASSSDLLGGYGYTF. This rearrangement joins TRBV7-9 to TRBJ1-2; the D is unclear. The CDR3 has 15 residues. Germline CDR1 SEHNR, CDR2 FQNEAQ (reference sequence). Trimming pared 4 bases from V and 4 bases from J, leaving 16 bases between.

This chain links TRBV19 with TRBJ1-5; D is possibly TRBD1 (5 bases). Trimming stripped 3 bases from V and 4 bases from J, with 13 bases between. CDR3 size: 15 residues. CDR1 and CDR2 (germline): LNHDA, SQIVND (reference sequence). The CDR3 loop reads CASSIVGARNQPQHF. DNA of the CDR3: TGTGCCAGTAGTATCGTAGGGGCGCGAAATCAGCCCCAGCATTTT.

A word on this clone: One junction end does not reproduce the germline sequence, and a read error may be involved. The V call is TRBV7-2, the J call TRBJ2-7; 11 nucleotides line up with TRBD1. From germline, CDR1 is SGHTA and CDR2 FQGNSA. The CDR3 runs 13 residues. The CDR3 sequence: CASSLEGGTGGSF. CDR3 DNA sequence: TGTGCCAGCAGCTTAGAGGGCGGGACAGGGGGTTCCTTC.

In this sample, this clone turned up once. This chain uses TRBV2 with TRBJ1-5, with 7 bases fitting TRBD1. CDR1 and CDR2 from the germline V gene are SNHLY and FYNNEI. V gave up 6 bases and J gave up 0 bases; unmatched junction bases: 5. The CDR3 has 15 residues. CDR3 in amino acids: CASSRDRSSNQPQHF. The CDR3 bases are TGTGCCAGCAGCCGGGACAGATCTAGCAATCAGCCCCAGCATTTT.

This clone was counted many times. V gene TRBV27 combines with J gene TRBJ1-2, with 7 bases aligning to TRBD1. V was pared by 8 bases and J by 0 bases, with 6 bases of the junction left unmatched. Looked up from germline, CDR1 is MNHEY and CDR2 is SMNVEV (reference sequence). The CDR3 covers 14 residues. This CDR3 reads CASRRGQSNYGYTF. For the CDR3, the DNA is TGTGCCAGCCGAAGGGGACAGTCTAACTATGGCTACACCTTC.

The chain links TRBV3-1 (or the pseudogene TRBV3-2) to TRBJ2-5; the match to TRBD2 covers 8 bases. V dropped 4 bases and J dropped 1; count of bases not matched to a gene: 8. CDR1 is LGHDT and CDR2 is YNNKEL in the germline V gene (reference sequence). The CDR3 length is 16 residues. In DNA form, the CDR3 reads TGTGCCAGCAGCCGGGCGGGAGGACCTTTCCAAGAGACCCAGTACTTC. It specifies CASSRAGGPFQETQYF.